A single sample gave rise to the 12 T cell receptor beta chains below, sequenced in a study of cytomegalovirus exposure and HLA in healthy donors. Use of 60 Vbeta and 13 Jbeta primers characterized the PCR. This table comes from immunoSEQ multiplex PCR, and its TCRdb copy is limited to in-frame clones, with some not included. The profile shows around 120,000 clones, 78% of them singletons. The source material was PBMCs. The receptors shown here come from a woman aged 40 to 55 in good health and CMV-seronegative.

CDR3 sequence: CASRGGGFGTEAFF. The CDR3 nucleotides read TGTGCCAGCAGGGGCGGGGGGTTTGGAACTGAAGCTTTCTTT. The V call is TRBV6-5, the J call TRBJ1-1; maybe TRBD1 (5 bases). The germline CDR1 and CDR2 sequences are MNHEY and SVGAGI. Between the trimmed V and J ends, which lost 6 bases and 5 bases, there was a span of 16 bases. The CDR3 runs 14 residues.

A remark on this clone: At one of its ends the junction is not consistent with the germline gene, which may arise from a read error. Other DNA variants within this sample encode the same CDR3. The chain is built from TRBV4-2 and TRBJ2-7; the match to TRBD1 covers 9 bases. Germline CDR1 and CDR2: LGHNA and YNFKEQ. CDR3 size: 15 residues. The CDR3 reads CASSPGTGGSYEQYF. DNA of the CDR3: TGTGCCAGCAGCCCGGGTACAGGGGGCTCCTACGAGCAATACTTC.

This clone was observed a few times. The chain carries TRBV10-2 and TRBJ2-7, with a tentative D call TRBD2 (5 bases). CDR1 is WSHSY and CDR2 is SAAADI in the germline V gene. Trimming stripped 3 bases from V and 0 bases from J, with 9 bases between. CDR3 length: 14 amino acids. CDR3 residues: CASSDPGYSYEQYF. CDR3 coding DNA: TGCGCCAGCAGTGATCCGGGATACTCCTACGAGCAGTACTTC.

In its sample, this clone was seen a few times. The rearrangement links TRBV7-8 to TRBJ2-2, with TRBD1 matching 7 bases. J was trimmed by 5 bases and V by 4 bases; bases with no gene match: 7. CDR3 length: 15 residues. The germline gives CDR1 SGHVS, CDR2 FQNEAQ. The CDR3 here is CASSSPTGVTGELFF. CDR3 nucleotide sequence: TGTGCCAGCAGCTCCCCCACAGGGGTTACCGGGGAGCTGTTTTTT.

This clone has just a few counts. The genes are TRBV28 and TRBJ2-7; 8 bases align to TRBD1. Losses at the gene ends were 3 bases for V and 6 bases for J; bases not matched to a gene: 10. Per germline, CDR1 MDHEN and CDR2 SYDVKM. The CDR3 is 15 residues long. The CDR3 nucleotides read TGTGCCAGCAGTTTTGGTGCAGGGGGCGGTGGCGAGCAGTACTTC. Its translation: CASSFGAGGGGEQYF. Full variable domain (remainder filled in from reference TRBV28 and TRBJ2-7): DVKVTQSSRYLVKRTGEKVFLECVQDMDHENMFWYRQDPGLGLRLIYFSYDVKMKEKGDIPEGYSVSREKKERFSLILESASTNQTSMYLCASSFGAGGGGEQYFGPGTRLTVT.

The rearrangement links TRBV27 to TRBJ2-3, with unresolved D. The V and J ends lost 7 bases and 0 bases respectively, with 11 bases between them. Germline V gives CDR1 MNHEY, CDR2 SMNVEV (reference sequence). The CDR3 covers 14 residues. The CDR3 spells CASTPPGSTDTQYF. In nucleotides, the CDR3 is TGTGCCAGCACCCCACCCGGGAGCACAGATACGCAGTATTTT.

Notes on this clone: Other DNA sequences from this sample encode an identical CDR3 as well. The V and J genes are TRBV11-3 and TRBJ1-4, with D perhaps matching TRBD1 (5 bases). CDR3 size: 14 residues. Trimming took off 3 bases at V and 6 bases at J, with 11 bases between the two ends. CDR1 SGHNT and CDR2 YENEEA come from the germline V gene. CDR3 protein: CASSFSRVDEKLFF. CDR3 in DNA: TGTGCCAGCAGCTTCTCCAGGGTGGATGAAAAACTGTTTTTT. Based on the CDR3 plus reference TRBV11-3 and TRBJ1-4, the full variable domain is EAGVVQSPRYKIIEKKQPVAFWCNPISGHNTLYWYLQNLGQGPELLIRYENEEAVDDSQLPKDRFSAERLKGVDSTLKIQPAELGDSAVYLCASSFSRVDEKLFFGSGTQLSVL.

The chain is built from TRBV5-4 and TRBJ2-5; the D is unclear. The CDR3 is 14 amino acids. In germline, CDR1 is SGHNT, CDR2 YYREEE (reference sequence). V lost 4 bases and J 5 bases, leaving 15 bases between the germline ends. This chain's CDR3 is CASSPRWALETQYF. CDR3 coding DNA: TGTGCCAGCAGCCCACGGTGGGCTTTGGAGACCCAGTACTTC.

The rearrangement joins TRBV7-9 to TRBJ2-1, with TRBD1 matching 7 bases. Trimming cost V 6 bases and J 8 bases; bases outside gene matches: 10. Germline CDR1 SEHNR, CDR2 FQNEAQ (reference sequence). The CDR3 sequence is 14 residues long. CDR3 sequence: CASSQWTGYDEQFF. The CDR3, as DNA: TGTGCCAGCAGTCAATGGACAGGTTATGATGAGCAGTTCTTC.

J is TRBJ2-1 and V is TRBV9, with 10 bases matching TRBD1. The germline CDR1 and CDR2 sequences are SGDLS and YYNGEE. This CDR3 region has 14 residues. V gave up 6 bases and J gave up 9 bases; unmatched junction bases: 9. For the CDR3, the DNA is TGTGCCAGCAACGGACAGGGGGGCCTAAGTGAGCAGTTCTTC. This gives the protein CASNGQGGLSEQFF. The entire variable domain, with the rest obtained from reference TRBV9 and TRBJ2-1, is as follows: DSGVTQTPKHLITATGQRVTLRCSPRSGDLSVYWYQQSLDQGLQFLIQYYNGEERAKGNILERFSAQQFPDLHSELNLSSLELGDSALYFCASNGQGGLSEQFFGPGTRLTVL.

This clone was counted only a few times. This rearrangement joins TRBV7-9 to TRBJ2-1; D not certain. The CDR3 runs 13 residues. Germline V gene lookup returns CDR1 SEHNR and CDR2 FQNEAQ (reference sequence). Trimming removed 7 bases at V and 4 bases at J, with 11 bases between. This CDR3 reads CASTPSIYNEQFF. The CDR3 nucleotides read TGTGCCAGCACCCCGAGCATTTACAATGAGCAGTTCTTC.

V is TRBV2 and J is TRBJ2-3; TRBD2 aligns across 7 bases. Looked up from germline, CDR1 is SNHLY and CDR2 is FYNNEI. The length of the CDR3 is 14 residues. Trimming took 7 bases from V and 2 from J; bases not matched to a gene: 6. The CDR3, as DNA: TGTGCCAGCATCAGCGGGATGGACACAGATACGCAGTATTTT. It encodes CASISGMDTDTQYF.